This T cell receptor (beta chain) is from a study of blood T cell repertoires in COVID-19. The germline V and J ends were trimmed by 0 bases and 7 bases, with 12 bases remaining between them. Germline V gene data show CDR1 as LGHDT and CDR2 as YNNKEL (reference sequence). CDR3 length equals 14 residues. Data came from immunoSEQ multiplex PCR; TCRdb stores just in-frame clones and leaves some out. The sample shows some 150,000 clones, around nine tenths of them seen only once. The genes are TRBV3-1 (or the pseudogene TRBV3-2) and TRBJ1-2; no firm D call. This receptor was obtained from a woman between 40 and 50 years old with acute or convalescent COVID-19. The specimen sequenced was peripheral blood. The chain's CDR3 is CASSQEWGGPGYTF. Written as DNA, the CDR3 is TGTGCCAGCAGCCAAGAATGGGGAGGACCTGGCTACACCTTC.